A single sample is the source of the 5 T cell receptor beta chains below, sequenced in a study of shared clonotypes between healthy human individuals (dated by TCRdb to 2019 to 2021). The protocol used for the library was the immunoSEQ multiplex PCR assay. TCRdb mirrors the immuneACCESS table, restricted to in-frame sequences. Some clones are absent from its copies; in checked studies, under half trace to an unresolved V gene, and the reason for the others is unknown. Across this sample there are about 2.3 million clones, with 85% to 95% seen only once. Around 0.38% of the sample comes from the top ten. Sequencing used naive CD4+ T cells from PBMCs. The meaning of the sample's cell subset or site label: CD45RA+ positively selected. These receptors all come from a man younger than 35 in good health. Some clones in this sample may be carry-over from other donors' samples.

V usage is TRBV25-1 and J usage is TRBJ2-1; 8 bases match TRBD2. The CDR3 totals 18 residues. Germline V gene lookup returns CDR1 MGHDK and CDR2 SYGVNS. J lost 1 base, V lost 1 base, and 9 bases had no gene match. DNA of the CDR3: TGTGCCAGCAGTGAATTGCCCCGGCCTAGCGGGTCCTACAATGAGCAGTTCTTC. Protein product: CASSELPRPSGSYNEQFF.

The chain combines TRBV5-1 with TRBJ2-7; D is unresolved. Trimming took off 5 bases at V and 2 bases at J, with 14 bases between the two ends. This CDR3 has 14 amino acids. Looked up from germline, CDR1 is SGHRS and CDR2 is YFSETQ. The CDR3 sequence is CASRLQASAYEQYF. For the CDR3, the DNA is TGCGCCAGCAGGCTCCAGGCAAGTGCCTACGAGCAGTACTTC.

The rearrangement joins TRBV7-2 to TRBJ2-7; 7 nucleotides align to TRBD2. This CDR3 spans 15 amino acids. The V gene's germline CDR1 is SGHTA and CDR2 FQGNSA. J lost 6 bases, V lost 1 base, and 9 bases had no gene match. The CDR3 DNA is TGTGCCAGCAGCTTAGGGGGCGGGAGTATTATCGAGCAGTACTTC. Residues: CASSLGGGSIIEQYF.

This chain joins TRBV28 and TRBJ1-5; maybe TRBD1 (5 bases). The CDR3 sequence is 15 residues long. CDR1 MDHEN and CDR2 SYDVKM come from the germline V gene. Between the trimmed V and J ends, which lost 7 bases and 8 bases, there was a span of 21 bases. CDR3 residues: CASTLEWGDWEPQHF. The CDR3 nucleotides read TGTGCCAGCACCCTGGAATGGGGGGATTGGGAGCCCCAGCATTTT. Full variable domain (missing parts from reference TRBV28 and TRBJ1-5): DVKVTQSSRYLVKRTGEKVFLECVQDMDHENMFWYRQDPGLGLRLIYFSYDVKMKEKGDIPEGYSVSREKKERFSLILESASTNQTSMYLCASTLEWGDWEPQHFGDGTRLSIL.

The rearrangement uses TRBV19 and TRBJ1-2; 8 nucleotides match TRBD1. The length of the CDR3 is 13 residues. Germline values: CDR1 LNHDA, CDR2 SQIVND (reference sequence). V was clipped by 7 bases and J by 7 bases; unmatched bases: 8. The CDR3: CASIRQGSSGYTF. The CDR3, as DNA: TGTGCCAGTATTCGACAGGGGTCTTCTGGCTACACCTTC.